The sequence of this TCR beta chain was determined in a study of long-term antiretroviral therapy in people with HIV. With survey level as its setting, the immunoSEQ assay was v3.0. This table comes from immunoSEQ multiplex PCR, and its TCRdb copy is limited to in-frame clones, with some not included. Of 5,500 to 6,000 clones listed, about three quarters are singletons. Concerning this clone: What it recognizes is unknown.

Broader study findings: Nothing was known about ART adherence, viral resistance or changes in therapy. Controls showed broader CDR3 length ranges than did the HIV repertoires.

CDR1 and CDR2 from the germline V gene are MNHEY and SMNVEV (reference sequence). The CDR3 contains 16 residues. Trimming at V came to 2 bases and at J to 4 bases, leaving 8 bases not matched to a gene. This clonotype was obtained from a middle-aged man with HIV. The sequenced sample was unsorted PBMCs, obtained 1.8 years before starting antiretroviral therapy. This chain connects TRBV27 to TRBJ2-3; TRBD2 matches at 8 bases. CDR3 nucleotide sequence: TGTGCCAGCAGTTTAGGAGCGGGAGTGGTGGCAGATACGCAGTATTTT. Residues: CASSLGAGVVADTQYF.